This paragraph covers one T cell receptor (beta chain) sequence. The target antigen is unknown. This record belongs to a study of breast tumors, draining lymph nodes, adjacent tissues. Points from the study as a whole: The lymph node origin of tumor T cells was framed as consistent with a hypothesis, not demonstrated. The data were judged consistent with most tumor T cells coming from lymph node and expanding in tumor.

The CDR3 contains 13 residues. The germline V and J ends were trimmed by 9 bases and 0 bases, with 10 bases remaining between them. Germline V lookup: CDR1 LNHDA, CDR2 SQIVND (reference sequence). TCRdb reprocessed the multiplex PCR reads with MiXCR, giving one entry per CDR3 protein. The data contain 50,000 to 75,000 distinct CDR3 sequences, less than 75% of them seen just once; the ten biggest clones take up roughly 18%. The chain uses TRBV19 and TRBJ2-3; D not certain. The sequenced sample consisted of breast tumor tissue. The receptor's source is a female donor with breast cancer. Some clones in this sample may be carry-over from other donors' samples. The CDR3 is CASRLGSTDTQYF. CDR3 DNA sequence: TGTGCCAGCCGACTCGGAAGCACAGATACGCAGTATTTT.